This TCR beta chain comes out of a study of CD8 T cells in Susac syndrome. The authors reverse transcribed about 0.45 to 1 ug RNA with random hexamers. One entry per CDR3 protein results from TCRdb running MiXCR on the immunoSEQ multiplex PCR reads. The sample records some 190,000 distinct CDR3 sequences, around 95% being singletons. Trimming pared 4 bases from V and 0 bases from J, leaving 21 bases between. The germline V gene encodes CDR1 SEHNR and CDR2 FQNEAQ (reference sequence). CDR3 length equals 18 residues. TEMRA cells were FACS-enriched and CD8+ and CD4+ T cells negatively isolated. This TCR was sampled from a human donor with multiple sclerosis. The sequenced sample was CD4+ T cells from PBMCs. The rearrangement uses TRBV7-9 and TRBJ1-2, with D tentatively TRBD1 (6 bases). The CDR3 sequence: CASSSIKQGTRANYGYTF. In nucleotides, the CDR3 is TGTGCCAGCAGCTCAATAAAACAGGGAACACGAGCTAACTATGGCTACACCTTC. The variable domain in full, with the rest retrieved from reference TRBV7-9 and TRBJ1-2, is DTGVSQNPRHKITKRGQNVTFRCDPISEHNRLYWYRQTLGQGPEFLTYFQNEAQLEKSRLLSDRFSAERPKGSFSTLEIQRTEQGDSAMYLCASSSIKQGTRANYGYTFGSGTRLTVV.